One and the same sample provided the 32 T cell receptor beta chains below, sequenced in a study of cytotoxic CD8 clonotypes in ibrutinib-treated CLL. Some clones are missing from TCRdb's copy, which holds only in-frame ones; the method was immunoSEQ multiplex PCR. The sample contains approximately 12,000 clones, 60% to 80% of which appear only once. Sequencing was performed on PBMCs, taken before ibrutinib treatment. The receptors derive from a human donor with chronic lymphocytic leukemia.

The gene calls are TRBV11-2 and TRBJ1-2, with D possibly TRBD1 on 6 matching bases. V was clipped by 7 bases and J by 4 bases, with 16 bases between them. The CDR3 loop spans 14 amino acids. Germline values: CDR1 SGHAT, CDR2 FQNNGV. The CDR3: CASTRQTDSYGYTF. The CDR3 DNA reads as TGTGCCAGCACCCGCCAGACGGACAGCTATGGCTACACCTTC.

This clone was detected a few times. This chain links TRBV11-2 with TRBJ2-7; D possibly corresponds to TRBD1 (6 bases). Trimming shortened V by 0 bases and J by 6 bases, and 12 bases separated the two germline ends. Germline CDR1 is SGHAT and CDR2 is FQNNGV. CDR3 length: 14 residues. Here the CDR3 DNA reads TGTGCCAGCAGCTTAGAGGACAGAGATTTCGAGCAGTACTTC. It yields the protein CASSLEDRDFEQYF.

The CDR3 DNA is TGTGCCAGCAGCCCCCACGGGGGCCAAACCTACGAGCAGTACTTC. Translation: CASSPHGGQTYEQYF. The chain is built from TRBV5-4 and TRBJ2-7; either TRBD1 or TRBD2 may fit D (6 bases each). Germline V gene lookup returns CDR1 SGHNT and CDR2 YYREEE (reference sequence). Deletions cut 4 bases from V and 2 bases from J, with 16 bases between. The CDR3 covers 15 residues.

This clone was picked up a small number of times. The chain recombines TRBV10-3 with TRBJ1-3; the D is unclear. The V gene lost 0 bases and the J gene lost 4 bases, with 4 bases spanning the gap. CDR1 and CDR2 (germline): ENHRY, SYGVKD. The CDR3 has 13 amino acids. The CDR3 spells CAISESSGNTIYF. The CDR3 region has the DNA TGTGCCATCAGTGAGTCGTCAGGAAACACCATATATTTT.

The rearrangement joins TRBV19 to TRBJ1-2; D remains ambiguous. The CDR3 consists of 14 residues. Germline assignment: CDR1 LNHDA and CDR2 SQIVND (reference sequence). The V end lost 0 bases, the J end lost 0 bases, and 5 bases lay between the germline ends. In DNA form, the CDR3 reads TGTGCCAGTAGTATAGATGGTACTAACTATGGCTACACCTTC. Translated, it gives CASSIDGTNYGYTF.

There are a few counts of this clone. The V gene is TRBV5-6, the J gene TRBJ2-3, with 7 bases fitting TRBD2. V trimming: 4 bases; J trimming: 0 bases; junction bases outside the gene matches: 5. This CDR3 is 15 amino acids long. The germline V gene encodes CDR1 SGHDT and CDR2 YYEEEE. CDR3 in amino acids: CASSPWGGSTDTQYF. The CDR3 coding sequence is TGTGCCAGCAGCCCCTGGGGGGGAAGCACAGATACGCAGTATTTT.

The V gene is TRBV5-1, the J gene TRBJ2-2, with TRBD1 matching 8 bases. The CDR3 has 17 amino acids. The germline V gene has CDR1 SGHRS and CDR2 YFSETQ. The J segment lost 2 bases and the V segment lost 0 bases, leaving 6 bases of the junction unmatched. In DNA form, the CDR3 reads TGCGCCAGCAGCTTGGAAGGGACAGGACTAAACACCGGGGAGCTGTTTTTT. The encoded protein is CASSLEGTGLNTGELFF.

This clone has a handful of counts. The J gene is TRBJ2-1, the V gene TRBV11-2; D not certain. From germline, CDR1 is SGHAT and CDR2 FQNNGV. The CDR3 is made up of 13 amino acids. V lost 2 bases to trimming and J lost 4 bases, with 6 bases between them. The CDR3 is CASSLIWYNEQFF. CDR3 sequence (DNA): TGTGCCAGCAGCTTAATCTGGTACAATGAGCAGTTCTTC.

The chain combines TRBV4-1 with TRBJ2-3, with 9 bases lining up with TRBD2. In germline, CDR1 is MGHRA, CDR2 YSYEKL. J gave up 8 bases and V 4 bases, and 7 bases lay outside the gene matches. The length of the CDR3 is 14 residues. CDR3 sequence: CASSPGLAGATQYF. The CDR3 coding sequence is TGCGCCAGCAGCCCGGGACTAGCAGGAGCTACGCAGTATTTT.

This chain joins TRBV23-1 and TRBJ2-1; unclear D gene. TRBV23-1 is an ORF for which the function is uncertain. This CDR3 region has 17 residues. Between the trimmed V and J ends, which lost 0 bases and 1 base, there was a span of 13 bases. CDR3 DNA sequence: TGCGCCAGCAGTCAATCGAGGCAGCTCCTTTCCTACAATGAGCAGTTCTTC. Protein product: CASSQSRQLLSYNEQFF.

The chain combines TRBV29-1 with TRBJ2-3; 11 nucleotides line up with TRBD2. Germline V gene sequence: CDR1 SQVTM, CDR2 ANQGSEA. The CDR3 has 16 amino acids. Trimming cost V 4 bases and J 2 bases; bases outside gene matches: 8. CDR3 DNA sequence: TGCAGCGTTGTGGGCCTGACTAGCGGGGTCACAGATACGCAGTATTTT. Protein product: CSVVGLTSGVTDTQYF.

J is TRBJ1-5 and V is TRBV28, with TRBD1 as a possible D gene (6 bases). From germline, CDR1 is MDHEN and CDR2 SYDVKM. V was cut by 7 bases and J by 11 bases, with 12 bases left in between. CDR3 size: 11 residues. The CDR3 nucleotides are TGTGCCAGCACCTCAGGGGAGGCCCAGCATTTT. Translating it yields CASTSGEAQHF.

This clone has more than one count but fewer than ten. The CDR3 bases are TGTGCCAGCAGCCTGGGGACAGCGAGAGAAGCTTTCTTT. Residues: CASSLGTAREAFF. The chain recombines TRBV5-4 with TRBJ1-1; 7 bases are shared with TRBD1. Germline assignment: CDR1 SGHNT and CDR2 YYREEE (reference sequence). There are 13 residues in the CDR3. V lost 4 bases and J lost 8; bases outside the gene matches: 8.

The chain uses TRBV7-2 and TRBJ2-1; 9 bases line up with TRBD2. This CDR3 has 16 amino acids. Trimming took 1 base from V and 5 from J; bases not matched to a gene: 6. Germline values: CDR1 SGHTA, CDR2 FQGNSA. The chain's CDR3 is CASSLVVTSGDNEQFF. CDR3 in DNA: TGTGCCAGCAGCTTAGTGGTGACTAGCGGCGACAATGAGCAGTTCTTC.

The J gene is TRBJ2-5, the V gene TRBV9; D gene uncertain. The CDR3 runs to 12 residues. The germline gives CDR1 SGDLS, CDR2 YYNGEE. Trimming pared 3 bases from V and 4 bases from J, leaving 7 bases between. CDR3 DNA: TGTGCCAGCAGCGCCCTCGGAGAGACCCAGTACTTC. Amino acid sequence: CASSALGETQYF.

The chain has TRBV11-2 and TRBJ1-2; 7 nucleotides agree with TRBD1. The J segment lost 4 bases and the V segment lost 3 bases, leaving 8 bases of the junction unmatched. Germline assignment: CDR1 SGHAT and CDR2 FQNNGV. The CDR3 loop spans 15 amino acids. DNA of the CDR3: TGTGCCAGCAGCTTGGGACAGTCACCAATCTATGGCTACACCTTC. Its protein product is CASSLGQSPIYGYTF.

The gene calls are TRBV19 and TRBJ2-7; TRBD1 aligns across 7 bases. The CDR3 contains 16 residues. The germline CDR1 and CDR2 sequences are LNHDA and SQIVND (reference sequence). V dropped 4 bases and J dropped 3; count of bases not matched to a gene: 12. CDR3 bases: TGTGCCAGTAGTACCCGGAGACAGGGAATCTTCTACGAGCAGTACTTC. It encodes CASSTRRQGIFYEQYF.

This chain joins TRBV5-8 and TRBJ2-2, with 8 nucleotides matching TRBD1. The junction had 8 bases not matched to a gene; V was cut back by 0 bases and J by 7 bases. This CDR3 comprises 16 residues. In germline, CDR1 is SGHTS, CDR2 YDEGEE. CDR3 nucleotides: TGTGCCAGCAGCTTGGAAGAGACAGGGGTTTTCGGGGAGCTGTTTTTT. Protein sequence: CASSLEETGVFGELFF.

This clone has only one observation. The chain is built from TRBV6-4 and TRBJ2-3; TRBD2 matches at 8 bases. V lost 6 bases, J lost 3 bases, and 11 bases stayed unmatched. CDR3 length: 16 residues. Germline values: CDR1 MRHNA, CDR2 SNTAGT. CDR3 nucleotide sequence: TGTGCCAGCAGCCTCATAGCGGGGCGCCCAACAGATACGCAGTATTTT. Encoded protein: CASSLIAGRPTDTQYF.

This chain uses TRBV2 with TRBJ2-6; D is perhaps TRBD1 (5 bases). The CDR3 runs to 19 residues. V lost 2 bases and J lost 0, with 17 bases in between. The germline gives CDR1 SNHLY, CDR2 FYNNEI. CDR3 region: CASSEWGIVEYSGANVLTF. CDR3 nucleotides: TGTGCCAGCAGTGAATGGGGCATAGTGGAGTACTCTGGGGCCAACGTCCTGACTTTC.

This rearrangement joins TRBV7-3 to TRBJ2-2; D not resolved. The V gene lost 2 bases and the J gene lost 6 bases, with 4 bases spanning the gap. The germline V gene encodes CDR1 SGHTA and CDR2 FQGTGA. CDR3 length equals 12 residues. The CDR3 sequence: CASSLYAGELFF. CDR3 DNA: TGTGCCAGCAGCTTATATGCCGGGGAGCTGTTTTTT.

The chain is built from TRBV10-1 and TRBJ2-5; no firm D call. The CDR3 length is 13 residues. Per the germline V gene, CDR1 is WNHNN and CDR2 is SYGVQD (reference sequence). Trimming left V 0 bases short and J 4 bases short, with 6 bases between. CDR3 DNA: TGCGCCAGCAGTGAGTCCGTCGGAGAGACCCAGTACTTC. It specifies CASSESVGETQYF.

This chain uses TRBV5-4 with TRBJ2-5; 11 positions agree with TRBD2. V lost 1 base, J lost 5 bases, and 7 bases stayed unmatched. The CDR3 has 16 residues. Germline V lookup: CDR1 SGHNT, CDR2 YYREEE (reference sequence). In DNA form, the CDR3 reads TGTGCCAGCAGCTTGAGGACTAGCGGGCCGGGGGAGACCCAGTACTTC. Translating gives CASSLRTSGPGETQYF.

This rearrangement joins TRBV28 to TRBJ2-3; TRBD1 agrees at 8 bases. The ends lost 3 bases at V and 3 bases at J; junction bases unmatched: 8. Germline V lookup: CDR1 MDHEN, CDR2 SYDVKM. This CDR3 region has 16 residues. The CDR3 DNA sequence: TGTGCCAGCAGTTTGGGCGGGACAGGTTTAACAGATACGCAGTATTTT. Translated: CASSLGGTGLTDTQYF. Drawing the rest from reference TRBV28 and TRBJ2-3, the complete variable domain is DVKVTQSSRYLVKRTGEKVFLECVQDMDHENMFWYRQDPGLGLRLIYFSYDVKMKEKGDIPEGYSVSREKKERFSLILESASTNQTSMYLCASSLGGTGLTDTQYFGPGTRLTVL.

The table lists this clone with a few counts. The chain recombines TRBV5-6 with TRBJ2-7; the D is unclear. The germline V gene has CDR1 SGHDT and CDR2 YYEEEE. The V end was cut by 0 bases, the J end by 0 bases, with 10 bases between. CDR3 length: 15 amino acids. CDR3 coding DNA: TGTGCCAGCAGCTTGGTGGGGTTCAGCTCCTACGAGCAGTACTTC. As protein: CASSLVGFSSYEQYF.

This chain connects TRBV5-1 to TRBJ1-3; D gene ambiguous. This CDR3 is 15 amino acids long. The germline CDR1 and CDR2 sequences are SGHRS and YFSETQ. V shed 0 bases and J shed 4 bases, with 11 bases lying between them. In DNA form, the CDR3 reads TGCGCCAGCAGCTTGGAGGGTCAGAGAGGAAACACCATATATTTT. Residues: CASSLEGQRGNTIYF.

CDR3 sequence reads: CASSPQLAGGSDTQYF. The CDR3 DNA sequence: TGTGCCAGCTCACCCCAGCTAGCGGGGGGCTCCGATACGCAGTATTTT. The chain couples TRBV18 to TRBJ2-3; 11 nucleotides agree with TRBD2. CDR1 and CDR2 from the germline V gene are KGHSH and LQKENI. V was clipped by 3 bases and J by 6 bases; unmatched bases: 8. The length of the CDR3 is 16 residues.

The genes are TRBV20-1 and TRBJ2-5; D is uncertain. This CDR3 spans 11 amino acids. From germline, CDR1 is DFQATT and CDR2 SNEGSKA (reference sequence). V was pared by 4 bases and J by 0 bases, with 3 bases between. CDR3 coding DNA: TGCAGTGCTAAACACCAAGAGACCCAGTACTTC. This sequence encodes CSAKHQETQYF.

The genes are TRBV7-9 and TRBJ2-3, with D unclear. The germline V gene encodes CDR1 SEHNR and CDR2 FQNEAQ (reference sequence). The CDR3 has 13 amino acids. Trimming left V 7 bases short and J 10 bases short, with 18 bases between. The DNA of the CDR3 is TGTGCCAGCACCCCCACTCAGATCAGGTCGCAGTATTTT. This translates into CASTPTQIRSQYF.

The chain joins TRBV25-1 to TRBJ2-5; no firm D call. Germline loops: CDR1 MGHDK, CDR2 SYGVNS. This CDR3 contains 15 residues. The V end was cut by 2 bases, the J end by 5 bases, with 15 bases between. The CDR3, as DNA: TGTGCCAGCAGTGAAGGCAGTTCAATGTGGGAGACCCAGTACTTC. This gives the protein CASSEGSSMWETQYF.

The chain joins TRBV6-1 to TRBJ2-2; D tentatively reads TRBD1 or TRBD2 (5 bases each). V was shortened by 11 bases and J by 4 bases, with 17 bases between the two germline ends. Germline assignment: CDR1 MNHNS and CDR2 SASEGT. The CDR3 loop spans 14 amino acids. The chain's CDR3 is CAGIGAIGTGELFF. The CDR3 region has the DNA TGTGCCGGGATCGGGGCCATTGGCACCGGGGAGCTGTTTTTT.

This chain joins TRBV27 and TRBJ1-6; D uncertain. The V end lost 5 bases, the J end lost 5 bases, and 10 bases lay between the germline ends. This CDR3 region has 14 residues. Germline V gene lookup returns CDR1 MNHEY and CDR2 SMNVEV (reference sequence). As DNA, the CDR3 is TGTGCCAGCAGTCCCCATCGGAATAATTCACCCCTCCACTTT. Amino acid sequence: CASSPHRNNSPLHF.